The 10 T cell receptor beta chains below were found in one sample sequenced in a study of cytomegalovirus exposure and HLA in healthy donors. PCR involved 60 Vbeta and 13 Jbeta primers. Sequenced by immunoSEQ multiplex PCR; TCRdb stores in-frame clones only, minus some. The repertoire has about 200,000 clones, around 83% of them found once; the top ten carry around 2.7%. Sequenced sample: PBMCs. The receptors were gathered from a woman in her 40s in good health and CMV-seronegative.

V gene TRBV7-2 combines with J gene TRBJ1-4; D is unclear. V lost 3 bases and J lost 8, with 16 bases in between. This CDR3 contains 15 residues. Germline CDR1 and CDR2: SGHTA and FQGNSA. CDR3 region: CASSFNGNLAEKLFF. The CDR3, as DNA: TGTGCCAGCAGCTTTAACGGGAACCTAGCGGAAAAACTGTTTTTT.

V is TRBV19 and J is TRBJ2-7; 9 nucleotides agree with TRBD2. CDR1 and CDR2 from the germline V gene are LNHDA and SQIVND (reference sequence). After removal of 5 bases from V and 2 bases from J, the junction contained 7 bases not matched to a gene. The CDR3 contains 15 residues. The CDR3: CASSSASGATYEQYF. CDR3 bases: TGTGCCAGTAGTTCGGCTAGCGGGGCGACCTACGAGCAGTACTTC.

V and J are TRBV28 and TRBJ2-1; TRBD2 aligns across 11 bases. Germline V gene lookup returns CDR1 MDHEN and CDR2 SYDVKM. After removal of 3 bases from V and 7 bases from J, the junction contained 8 bases not matched to a gene. This CDR3 region has 16 residues. The CDR3 is CASSLLTSGESNEQFF. DNA for the CDR3: TGTGCCAGCAGTTTGCTGACTAGCGGGGAAAGTAATGAGCAGTTCTTC. Full variable domain (missing parts from reference TRBV28 and TRBJ2-1): DVKVTQSSRYLVKRTGEKVFLECVQDMDHENMFWYRQDPGLGLRLIYFSYDVKMKEKGDIPEGYSVSREKKERFSLILESASTNQTSMYLCASSLLTSGESNEQFFGPGTRLTVL.

The chain carries TRBV20-1 and TRBJ1-3; D gene ambiguous. The CDR3 consists of 11 residues. Germline-derived CDR1 and CDR2 are DFQATT and SNEGSKA (reference sequence). The V end was cut by 3 bases, the J end by 4 bases, with 4 bases between. The CDR3 nucleotides read TGCAGTGCTAGTTTAGGAAACACCATATATTTT. This sequence encodes CSASLGNTIYF.

J is TRBJ2-2 and V is TRBV6-5, with D possibly TRBD2 on 5 matching bases. Trimming removed 3 bases at V and 5 bases at J, with 10 bases between. CDR1 and CDR2 (germline): MNHEY, SVGAGI. The CDR3 is 14 amino acids. The CDR3 here is CASSYGLPTGELFF. The CDR3 bases are TGTGCCAGCAGTTATGGACTGCCGACCGGGGAGCTGTTTTTT.

This chain's CDR3 is CASTRGEGRNQPQHF. The CDR3 DNA reads as TGTGCCAGTACCCGAGGCGAAGGTCGCAATCAGCCCCAGCATTTT. The chain joins TRBV19 to TRBJ1-5; D gene uncertain. CDR3 size: 15 residues. Germline values: CDR1 LNHDA, CDR2 SQIVND (reference sequence). With 7 bases removed from V and 2 bases from J, the gap between germline ends came to 15 bases.

The V and J genes are TRBV19 and TRBJ1-2; tentatively, D is TRBD1 (5 bases). Germline V lookup: CDR1 LNHDA, CDR2 SQIVND (reference sequence). This CDR3 comprises 13 residues. The V gene lost 7 bases and the J gene lost 11 bases, with 20 bases spanning the gap. The CDR3 coding sequence is TGTGCCAGTACCGACGGGACTTACACAATTTACACCTTC. Amino acids: CASTDGTYTIYTF.

The genes are TRBV9 and TRBJ1-3; D uncertain. Looked up from germline, CDR1 is SGDLS and CDR2 is YYNGEE. Trimming removed 0 bases at V and 9 bases at J, with 7 bases between. The CDR3 is 12 amino acids. CDR3 protein: CASSVDPGTIYF. CDR3 nucleotide sequence: TGTGCCAGCAGCGTAGATCCAGGCACCATATATTTT.

This chain uses TRBV28 with TRBJ2-7, with D possibly matching TRBD2 (6 bases). The CDR3 sequence is 15 residues long. CDR1 and CDR2 (germline): MDHEN, SYDVKM. Trimming stripped 5 bases from V and 1 base from J, with 15 bases between. DNA for the CDR3: TGTGCCAGCAGTCCAGCCGGAGGGGCGTCCTACGAGCAGTACTTC. Translated, it gives CASSPAGGASYEQYF.

V is TRBV9 and J is TRBJ1-3, with TRBD1 matching over 8 bases. This CDR3 spans 17 amino acids. Losses at the gene ends were 0 bases for V and 3 bases for J; bases not matched to a gene: 8. The germline gives CDR1 SGDLS, CDR2 YYNGEE. The CDR3 DNA reads as TGTGCCAGCAGCGTAGGGTGGACAGGGCCCATTGGAAACACCATATATTTT. It encodes CASSVGWTGPIGNTIYF.